This TCR beta chain was identified in a study of OX40 agonist ivuxolimab in advanced cancers. Study-wide background: Patients assigned to dose escalation were diagnosed with hepatocellular carcinoma, melanoma, renal cell or head and neck cancer.

Drawing of blood for sampling happened at baseline, at cycle 4 day 1, and at cycle 7 day 1. Trimming removed 1 base at V and 6 bases at J, with 12 bases between. CDR1 and CDR2 (germline): LNHDA, SQIVND (reference sequence). This CDR3 has 14 residues. Points from the study as a whole: At 0.1 to 3.0 mg/kg, clonal expansion of CD4+ and CD8+ blood T cells had occurred by week 6.

Here immunoSEQ multiplex PCR was the method, and the copy in TCRdb shows in-frame clones only, minus some. The sample lists tens of thousands of clones; about 76% were seen once. Concerning this clone: Its antigen is as yet unknown.

This receptor was obtained from an adult with an advanced solid tumor such as melanoma, head and neck, liver or kidney cancer. The source was CD4+ or CD8+ T cells sorted from blood, collected in a trial of the OX40 agonist ivuxolimab. The chain is built from TRBV19 and TRBJ1-1; possible D gene TRBD1, 5 bases. The CDR3 sequence: CASSIGGVRAEAFF. CDR3 DNA: TGTGCCAGTAGTATAGGAGGGGTACGGGCTGAAGCTTTCTTT.